Each of the 13 T cell receptor beta chains below was sequenced from the same sample in a study of blood T cell repertoires in COVID-19. Assay: immunoSEQ multiplex PCR; the TCRdb copy retains only in-frame clones and omits some. The profile shows just over 650,000 clones, approximately 90% of them singletons. The sample taken for sequencing was peripheral blood. Receptors were obtained from a woman between 18 and 29 years old with acute or convalescent COVID-19.

This sequence joins TRBV7-2 and TRBJ2-7; 7 bases are a match to TRBD2. There are 15 residues in the CDR3. The germline V gene has CDR1 SGHTA and CDR2 FQGNSA. Losses at the gene ends were 5 bases for V and 2 bases for J; bases not matched to a gene: 9. CDR3 DNA: TGTGCCAGCAGCCCGGGGGGAGCAGAGGCCTACGAGCAGTACTTC. It codes for CASSPGGAEAYEQYF.

The chain links TRBV5-6 to TRBJ1-2; the match to TRBD1 covers 7 bases. V trimming: 6 bases; J trimming: 3 bases; junction bases outside the gene matches: 11. The CDR3 loop spans 15 amino acids. The V gene's germline CDR1 is SGHDT and CDR2 YYEEEE. The CDR3, as DNA: TGTGCCAGCACCACGGACAGGTTCTCTTACTATGGCTACACCTTC. It encodes CASTTDRFSYYGYTF.

The chain joins TRBV19 to TRBJ1-2, with 7 bases fitting TRBD1. The V and J ends lost 4 bases and 6 bases, in that order; junction bases with no gene match: 11. The germline V gene encodes CDR1 LNHDA and CDR2 SQIVND (reference sequence). This CDR3 has 15 residues. The DNA for the CDR3 is TGTGCCAGTAGTACCTATCACAGGGGCGCCAATGGCTACACCTTC. Amino acids: CASSTYHRGANGYTF.

This chain uses TRBV7-9 with TRBJ1-2, with 9 positions matching TRBD1. Germline CDR1 and CDR2: SEHNR and FQNEAQ (reference sequence). The CDR3 runs 14 residues. Trimming removed 5 bases from V and 4 bases from J; junction bases left unmatched: 5. The CDR3 spells CASSPGQGGYGYTF. The CDR3 nucleotides read TGTGCCAGCAGCCCGGGACAGGGCGGCTATGGCTACACCTTC.

V gene TRBV5-1 combines with J gene TRBJ1-1, with 7 bases aligning to TRBD1. Germline V gene lookup returns CDR1 SGHRS and CDR2 YFSETQ. The V gene end was trimmed by 4 bases and the J gene end by 1 base; junction bases not matched to a gene: 7. The CDR3 runs to 15 residues. CDR3 sequence reads: CASSSSGQPNTEAFF. CDR3 in DNA: TGCGCCAGCAGCAGCTCGGGACAGCCGAACACTGAAGCTTTCTTT.

About this clone: Other DNA variants within this sample encode the same CDR3. The V gene is TRBV5-4, the J gene TRBJ1-1; 8 bases agree with TRBD1. Unmatched junction bases numbered 1, after V lost 2 bases and J lost 1 base. The CDR3 loop spans 14 amino acids. Germline V gene lookup returns CDR1 SGHNT and CDR2 YYREEE (reference sequence). DNA for the CDR3: TGTGCCAGCAGCTTAACAGGGGGGAACACTGAAGCTTTCTTT. Its protein is CASSLTGGNTEAFF.

This clone was recorded a few times. The rearrangement links TRBV5-1 to TRBJ1-2; 12 bases line up with TRBD1. V dropped 3 bases and J dropped 6; count of bases not matched to a gene: 12. The CDR3 is 17 amino acids. Germline V gives CDR1 SGHRS, CDR2 YFSETQ. DNA for the CDR3: TGCGCCAGCAGCTCGTCGGGACAGGGGGCGCAAGCCCATGGCTACACCTTC. Translated, it gives CASSSSGQGAQAHGYTF. The full variable domain, with the rest looked up from reference TRBV5-1 and TRBJ1-2, is KAGVTQTPRYLIKTRGQQVTLSCSPISGHRSVSWYQQTPGQGLQFLFEYFSETQRNKGNFPGRFSGRQFSNSRSEMNVSTLELGDSALYLCASSSSGQGAQAHGYTFGSGTRLTVV.

This chain uses TRBV6-1 with TRBJ2-7; a possible D gene is TRBD2 (7 bases). V lost 2 bases, J lost 4 bases, and 15 bases lay in between. The CDR3 covers 15 residues. Germline values: CDR1 MNHNS, CDR2 SASEGT. Here the CDR3 DNA reads TGTGCCAGCAGTGAATTGATAGGGGGGGGATACGAGCAGTACTTC. It is translated as CASSELIGGGYEQYF.

The rearrangement joins TRBV18 to TRBJ2-2; D is undetermined. V was clipped by 5 bases and J by 2 bases, with 15 bases between them. Germline values: CDR1 KGHSH, CDR2 LQKENI. The CDR3 has 16 residues. CDR3 in amino acids: CASSSILYPNTGELFF. For the CDR3, the DNA is TGTGCCAGCTCATCCATTCTATACCCTAACACCGGGGAGCTGTTTTTT.

This clone was recorded a few times. The chain employs TRBV2 and TRBJ1-5; 9 nucleotides align to TRBD1. V was clipped by 6 bases and J by 6 bases; unmatched bases: 9. The CDR3 spans 15 residues. Germline loops: CDR1 SNHLY, CDR2 FYNNEI. Written as DNA, the CDR3 is TGTGCCAGCAGGTTACAGGGGGCTGAAAGTCAGCCCCAGCATTTT. Its protein product is CASRLQGAESQPQHF.

The chain is built from TRBV2 and TRBJ2-4; the match to TRBD1 covers 8 bases. Germline V lookup: CDR1 SNHLY, CDR2 FYNNEI. The J segment lost 6 bases and the V segment lost 3 bases, leaving 7 bases of the junction unmatched. CDR3 length equals 15 residues. The CDR3 here is CASSDFSGGGNIQYF. For the CDR3, the DNA is TGTGCCAGCAGTGATTTCTCAGGGGGCGGAAACATTCAGTACTTC.

The chain joins TRBV5-1 to TRBJ2-1, with D tentatively TRBD2 (5 bases). The CDR3 length is 17 residues. V was trimmed by 4 bases and J by 1 base, leaving 18 bases between them. Germline V CDR1 and CDR2: SGHRS, YFSETQ. The CDR3 coding sequence is TGCGCCAGCAGCCACCAGGTGGGTCCGGGGTCCTACAATGAGCAGTTCTTC. It yields the protein CASSHQVGPGSYNEQFF.

The chain links TRBV9 to TRBJ1-1; D gene uncertain. Germline CDR1 and CDR2: SGDLS and YYNGEE. CDR3 length: 14 amino acids. V was trimmed by 4 bases and J by 9 bases, leaving 19 bases between them. DNA of the CDR3: TGTGCCAGCAGCTCAGGACTGCTCCCGGGGAAAGCTTTCTTT. Translation: CASSSGLLPGKAFF.